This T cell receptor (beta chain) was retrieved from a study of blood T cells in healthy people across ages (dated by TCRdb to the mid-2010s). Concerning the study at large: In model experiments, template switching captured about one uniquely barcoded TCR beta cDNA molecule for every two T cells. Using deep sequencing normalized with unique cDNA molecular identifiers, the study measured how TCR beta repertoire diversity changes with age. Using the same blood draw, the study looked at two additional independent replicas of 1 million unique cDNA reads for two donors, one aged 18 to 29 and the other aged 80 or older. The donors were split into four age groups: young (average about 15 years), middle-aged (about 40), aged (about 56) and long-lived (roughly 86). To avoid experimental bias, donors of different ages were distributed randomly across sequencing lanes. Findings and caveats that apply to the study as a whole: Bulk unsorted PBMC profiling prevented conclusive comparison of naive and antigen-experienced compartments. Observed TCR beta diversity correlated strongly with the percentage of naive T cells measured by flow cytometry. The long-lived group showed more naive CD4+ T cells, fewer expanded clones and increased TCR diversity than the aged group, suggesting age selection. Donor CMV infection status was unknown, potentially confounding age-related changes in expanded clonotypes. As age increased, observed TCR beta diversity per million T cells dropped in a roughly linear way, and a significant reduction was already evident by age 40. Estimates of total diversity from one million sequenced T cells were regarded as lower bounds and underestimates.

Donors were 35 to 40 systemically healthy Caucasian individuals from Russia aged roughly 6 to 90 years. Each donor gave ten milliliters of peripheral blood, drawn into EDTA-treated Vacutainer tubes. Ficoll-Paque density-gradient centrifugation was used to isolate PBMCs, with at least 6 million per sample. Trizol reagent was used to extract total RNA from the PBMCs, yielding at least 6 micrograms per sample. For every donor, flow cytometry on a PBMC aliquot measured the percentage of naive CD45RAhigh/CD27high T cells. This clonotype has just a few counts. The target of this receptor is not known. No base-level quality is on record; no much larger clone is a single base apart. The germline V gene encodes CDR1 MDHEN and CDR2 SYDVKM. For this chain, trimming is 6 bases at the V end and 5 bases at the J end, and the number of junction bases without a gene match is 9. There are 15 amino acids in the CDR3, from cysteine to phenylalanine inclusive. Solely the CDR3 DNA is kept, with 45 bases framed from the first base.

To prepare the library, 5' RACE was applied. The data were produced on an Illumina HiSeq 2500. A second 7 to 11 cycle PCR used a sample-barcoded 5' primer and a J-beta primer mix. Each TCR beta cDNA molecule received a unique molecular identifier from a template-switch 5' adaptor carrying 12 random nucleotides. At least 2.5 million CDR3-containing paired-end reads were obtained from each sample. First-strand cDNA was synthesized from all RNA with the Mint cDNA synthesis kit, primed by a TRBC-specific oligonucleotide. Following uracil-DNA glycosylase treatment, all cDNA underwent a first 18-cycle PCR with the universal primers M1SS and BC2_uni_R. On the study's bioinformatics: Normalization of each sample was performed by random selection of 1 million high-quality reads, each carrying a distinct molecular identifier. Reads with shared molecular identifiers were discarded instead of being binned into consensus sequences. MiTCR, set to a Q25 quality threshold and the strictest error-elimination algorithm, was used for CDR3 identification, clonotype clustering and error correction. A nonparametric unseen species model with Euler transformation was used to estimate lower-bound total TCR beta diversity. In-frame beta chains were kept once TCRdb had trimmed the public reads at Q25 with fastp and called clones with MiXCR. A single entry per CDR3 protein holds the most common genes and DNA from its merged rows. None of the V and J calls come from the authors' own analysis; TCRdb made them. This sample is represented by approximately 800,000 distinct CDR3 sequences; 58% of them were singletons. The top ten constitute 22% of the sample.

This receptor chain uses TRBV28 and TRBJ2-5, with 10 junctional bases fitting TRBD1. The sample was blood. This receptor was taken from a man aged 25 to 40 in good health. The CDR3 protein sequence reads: CASRPGTGVRETQYF. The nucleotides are TGTGCCAGCAGGCCCGGGACAGGGGTACGGGAGACCCAGTACTTC.